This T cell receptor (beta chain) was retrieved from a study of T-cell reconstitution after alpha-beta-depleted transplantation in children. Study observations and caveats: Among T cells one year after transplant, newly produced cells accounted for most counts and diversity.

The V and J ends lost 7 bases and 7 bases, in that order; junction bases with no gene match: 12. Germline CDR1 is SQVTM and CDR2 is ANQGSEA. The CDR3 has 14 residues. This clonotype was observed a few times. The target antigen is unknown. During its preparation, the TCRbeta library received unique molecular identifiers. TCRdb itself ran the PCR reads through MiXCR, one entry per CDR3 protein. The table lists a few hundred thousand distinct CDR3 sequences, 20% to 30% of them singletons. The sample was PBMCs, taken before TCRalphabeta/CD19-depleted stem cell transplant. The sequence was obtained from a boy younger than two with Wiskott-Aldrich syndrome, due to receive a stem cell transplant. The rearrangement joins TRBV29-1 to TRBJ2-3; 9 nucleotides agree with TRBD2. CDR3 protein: CSATDSGSGNTQYF. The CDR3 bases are TGCAGCGCCACCGATAGCGGGAGTGGGAATACGCAGTATTTT.